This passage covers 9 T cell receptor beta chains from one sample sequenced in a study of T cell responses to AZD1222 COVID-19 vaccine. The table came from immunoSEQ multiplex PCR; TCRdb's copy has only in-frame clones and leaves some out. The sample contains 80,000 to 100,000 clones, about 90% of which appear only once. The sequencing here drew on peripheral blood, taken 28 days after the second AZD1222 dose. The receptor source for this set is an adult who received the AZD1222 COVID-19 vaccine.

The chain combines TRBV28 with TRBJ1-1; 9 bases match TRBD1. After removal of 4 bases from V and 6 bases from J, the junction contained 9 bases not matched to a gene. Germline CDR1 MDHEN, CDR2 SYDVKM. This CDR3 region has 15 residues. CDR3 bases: TGTGCCAGCAGTTATGGGACAGGGAGGAGGGCTGAAGCTTTCTTT. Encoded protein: CASSYGTGRRAEAFF.

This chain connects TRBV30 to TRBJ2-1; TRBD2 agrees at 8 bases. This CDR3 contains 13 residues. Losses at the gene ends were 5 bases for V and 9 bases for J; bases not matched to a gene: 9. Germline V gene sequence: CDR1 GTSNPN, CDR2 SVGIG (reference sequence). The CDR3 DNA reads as TGTGCCTGGGATACTATAGCGGGACGTGAGCAGTTCTTC. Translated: CAWDTIAGREQFF. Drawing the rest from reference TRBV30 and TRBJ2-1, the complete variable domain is SQTIHQWPATLVQPVGSPLSLECTVEGTSNPNLYWYRQAAGRGLQLLFYSVGIGQISSEVPQNLSASRPQDRQFILSSKKLLLSDSGFYLCAWDTIAGREQFFGPGTRLTVL.

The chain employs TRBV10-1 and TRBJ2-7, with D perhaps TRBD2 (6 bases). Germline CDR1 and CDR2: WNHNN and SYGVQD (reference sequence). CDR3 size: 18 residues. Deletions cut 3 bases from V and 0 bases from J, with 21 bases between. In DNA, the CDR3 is TGCGCCAGCAGTGAACGAGTCGGGAGAGGTCATAACTCCTACGAGCAGTACTTC. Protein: CASSERVGRGHNSYEQYF.

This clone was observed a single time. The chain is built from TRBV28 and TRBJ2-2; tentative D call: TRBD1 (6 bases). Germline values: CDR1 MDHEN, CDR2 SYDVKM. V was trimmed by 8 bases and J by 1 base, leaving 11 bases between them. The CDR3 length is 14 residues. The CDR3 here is CASAGAGNTGELFF. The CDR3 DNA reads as TGTGCCAGCGCAGGGGCAGGGAACACCGGGGAGCTGTTTTTT.

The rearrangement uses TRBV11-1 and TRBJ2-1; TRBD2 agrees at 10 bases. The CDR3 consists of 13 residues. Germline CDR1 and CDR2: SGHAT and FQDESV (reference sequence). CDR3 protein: CATGTSVWGEQFF. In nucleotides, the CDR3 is TGTGCGACCGGGACTAGCGTTTGGGGCGAGCAGTTCTTC. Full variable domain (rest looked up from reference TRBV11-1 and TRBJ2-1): EAEVAQSPRYKITEKSQAVAFWCDPISGHATLYWYRQILGQGPELLVQFQDESVVDDSQLPKDRFSAERLKGVDSTLKIQPAELGDSAMYLCATGTSVWGEQFFGPGTRLTVL.

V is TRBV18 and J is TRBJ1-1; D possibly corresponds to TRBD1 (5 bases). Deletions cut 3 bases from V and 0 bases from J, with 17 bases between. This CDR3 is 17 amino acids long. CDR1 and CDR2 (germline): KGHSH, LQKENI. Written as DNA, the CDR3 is TGTGCCAGCTCACCCCTCGTCGTAGGGGTGGTGAACACTGAAGCTTTCTTT. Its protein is CASSPLVVGVVNTEAFF.

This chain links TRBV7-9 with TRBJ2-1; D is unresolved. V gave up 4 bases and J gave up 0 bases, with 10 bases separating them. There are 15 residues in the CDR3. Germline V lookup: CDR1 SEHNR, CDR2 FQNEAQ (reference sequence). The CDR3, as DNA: TGTGCCAGCAGCTCCTCACAATACTCCTACAATGAGCAGTTCTTC. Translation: CASSSSQYSYNEQFF.

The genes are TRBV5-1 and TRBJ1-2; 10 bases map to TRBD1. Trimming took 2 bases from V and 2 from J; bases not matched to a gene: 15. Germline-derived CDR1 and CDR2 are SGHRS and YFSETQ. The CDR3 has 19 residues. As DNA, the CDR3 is TGCGCCAGCAGCTTCCGAAGATCCGGACAGGGGGGCACAAACTATGGCTACACCTTC. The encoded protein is CASSFRRSGQGGTNYGYTF. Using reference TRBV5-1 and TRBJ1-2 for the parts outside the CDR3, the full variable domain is KAGVTQTPRYLIKTRGQQVTLSCSPISGHRSVSWYQQTPGQGLQFLFEYFSETQRNKGNFPGRFSGRQFSNSRSEMNVSTLELGDSALYLCASSFRRSGQGGTNYGYTFGSGTRLTVV.

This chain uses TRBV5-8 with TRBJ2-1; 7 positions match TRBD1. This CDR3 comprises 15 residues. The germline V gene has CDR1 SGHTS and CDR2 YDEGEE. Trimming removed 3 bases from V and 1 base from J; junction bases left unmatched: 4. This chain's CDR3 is CASSSPGQSYNEQFF. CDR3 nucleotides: TGTGCCAGCAGCTCCCCGGGACAGTCCTACAATGAGCAGTTCTTC.